These T cell receptor beta chains were read from a single sample in a study of shared clonotypes between healthy human individuals. Measured with immunoSEQ multiplex PCR; TCRdb has only the in-frame clones, and not every one. The sample records about 2.4 million clones, roughly 93% being singletons. Sample: naive CD4+ T cells from PBMCs. All receptors derive from a man aged 18 to 35 in good health. Some clones in this sample may be carry-over from other donors' samples. CDR3s include the opening cysteine and the closing phenylalanine or tryptophan. The D gene is left open where the match is weak.

CDR3 protein	CDR3 DNA	D gene	V gene	J gene
CASTRDRANYGYTF	TGTGCCAGCACCCGGGACAGAGCTAACTATGGCTACACCTTC	TRBD1	TRBV5-6	TRBJ1-2
CASSGRTGGTLGGYTF	TGTGCCAGCAGTGGAAGGACAGGGGGCACGTTAGGTGGCTACACCTTC	TRBD1	TRBV2	TRBJ1-2
CASRAGTGTYGYTF	TGTGCCAGCAGAGCCGGGACAGGAACCTATGGCTACACCTTC	TRBD1	TRBV6-5	TRBJ1-2
CASSHPDRGRNEQFF	TGTGCCAGCAGCCATCCGGACAGGGGGCGTAATGAGCAGTTCTTC	TRBD1	TRBV4-2	TRBJ2-1
CASSYRQGGYNEQFF	TGTGCCAGCAGCTACAGACAGGGGGGATACAATGAGCAGTTCTTC	TRBD1	TRBV7-2	TRBJ2-1
CAAPTRGGAYEQYF	TGTGCCGCCCCTACACGGGGCGGCGCCTACGAGCAGTACTTC	NA	TRBV27	TRBJ2-7
CASSRLDRLNTEAFF	TGTGCCAGCAGTCGCCTGGACAGGTTGAACACTGAAGCTTTCTTT	TRBD1	TRBV6-5	TRBJ1-1
CASSPGRAINEKLFF	TGTGCCAGCAGTCCCGGACGGGCGATTAATGAAAAACTGTTTTTT	NA	TRBV27	TRBJ1-4
CSVGPNGGNTIYF	TGCAGCGTTGGACCAAATGGGGGAAACACCATATATTTT	NA	TRBV29-1	TRBJ1-3
CASSQVGPYSNQPQHF	TGTGCCAGCAGCCAAGTTGGGCCTTATAGCAATCAGCCCCAGCATTTT	NA	TRBV28	TRBJ1-5